This TCR beta chain was observed in a study of blood T cells in healthy people across ages. Study-level findings and limits: With donor CMV status unknown, expanded clonotype changes were possibly confounded. Bulk PBMC profiling left naive and antigen-experienced comparisons inconclusive.

CDR1 and CDR2 (germline): MNHEY, SMNVEV (reference sequence). Deletions cut 0 bases from V and 0 bases from J, with 12 bases between. The length of the CDR3 is 17 residues. Donor samples were obtained from healthy Caucasian individuals from Russia, aged 6 to 90. The draw of peripheral blood yielded ten milliliters from each donor. PCR was performed a second time for roughly 6 to 12 cycles using a sample-barcoded 5' primer and a J-beta primer mix. TCRdb reprocessed the 5' RACE reads with MiXCR, giving one entry per CDR3 protein. The table lists around 1.5 million distinct CDR3 sequences, 35% to 45% of them singletons, with 7% to 9% in the top ten. There are a few counts of this clonotype. Its specificity is unknown.

Sequences were obtained from blood. The chain joins TRBV27 to TRBJ2-1, with a weak D call TRBD1 (6 bases). This clonotype originated in a woman aged 18-30 years in good health. The CDR3 is CASSLSIGGSSYNEQFF. In DNA, the CDR3 is TGTGCCAGCAGTTTATCGATTGGGGGCAGCTCCTACAATGAGCAGTTCTTC.